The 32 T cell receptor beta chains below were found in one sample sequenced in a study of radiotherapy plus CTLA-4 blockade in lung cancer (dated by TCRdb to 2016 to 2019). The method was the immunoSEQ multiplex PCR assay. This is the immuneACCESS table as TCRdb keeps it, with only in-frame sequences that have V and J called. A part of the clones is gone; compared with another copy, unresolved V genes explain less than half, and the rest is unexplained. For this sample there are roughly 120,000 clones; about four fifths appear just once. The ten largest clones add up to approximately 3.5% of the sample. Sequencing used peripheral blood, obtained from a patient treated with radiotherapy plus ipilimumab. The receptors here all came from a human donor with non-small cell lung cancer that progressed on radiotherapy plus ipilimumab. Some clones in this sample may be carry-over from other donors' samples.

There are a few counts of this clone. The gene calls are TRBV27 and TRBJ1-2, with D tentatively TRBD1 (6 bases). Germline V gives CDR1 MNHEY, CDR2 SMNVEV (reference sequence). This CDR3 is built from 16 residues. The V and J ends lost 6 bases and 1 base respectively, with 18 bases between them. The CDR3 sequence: CASRNTLDRFNYGYTF. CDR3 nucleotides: TGTGCCAGCAGAAATACCCTGGACAGATTTAACTATGGCTACACCTTC.

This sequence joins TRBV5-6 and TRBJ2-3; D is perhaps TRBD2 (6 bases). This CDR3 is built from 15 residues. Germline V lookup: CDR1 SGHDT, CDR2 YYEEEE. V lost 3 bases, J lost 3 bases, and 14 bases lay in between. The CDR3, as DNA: TGTGCCAGCAGCTCTCCGGGACGGGGGACAGATACGCAGTATTTT. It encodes CASSSPGRGTDTQYF.

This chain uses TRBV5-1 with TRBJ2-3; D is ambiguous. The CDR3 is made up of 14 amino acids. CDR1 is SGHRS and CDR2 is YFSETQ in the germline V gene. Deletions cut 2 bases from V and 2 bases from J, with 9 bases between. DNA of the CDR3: TGCGCCAGCAGCTTAACCCCAAACACAGATACGCAGTATTTT. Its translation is CASSLTPNTDTQYF.

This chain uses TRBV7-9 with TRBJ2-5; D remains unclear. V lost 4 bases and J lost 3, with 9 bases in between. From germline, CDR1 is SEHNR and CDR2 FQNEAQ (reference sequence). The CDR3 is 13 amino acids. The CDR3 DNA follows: TGTGCCAGCAGCTATACCCCGAAAGAGACCCAGTACTTC. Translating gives CASSYTPKETQYF.

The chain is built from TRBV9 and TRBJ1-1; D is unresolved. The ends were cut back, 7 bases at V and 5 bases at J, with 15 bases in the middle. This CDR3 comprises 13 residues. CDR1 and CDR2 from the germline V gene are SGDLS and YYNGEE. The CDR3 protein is CASGRAPGTEAFF. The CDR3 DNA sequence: TGTGCCAGCGGTCGGGCCCCCGGGACTGAAGCTTTCTTT.

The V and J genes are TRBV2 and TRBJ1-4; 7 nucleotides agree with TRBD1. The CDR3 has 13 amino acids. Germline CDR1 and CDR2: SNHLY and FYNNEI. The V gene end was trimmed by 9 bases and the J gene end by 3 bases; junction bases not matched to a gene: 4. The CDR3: CARGDSANEKLFF. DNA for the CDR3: TGTGCCAGGGGGGACAGCGCTAATGAAAAACTGTTTTTT.

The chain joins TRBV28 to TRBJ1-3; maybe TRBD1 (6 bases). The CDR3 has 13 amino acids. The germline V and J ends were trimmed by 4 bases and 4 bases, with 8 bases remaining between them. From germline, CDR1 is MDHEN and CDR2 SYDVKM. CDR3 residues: CASSSGVGNTIYF. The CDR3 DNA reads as TGTGCCAGCAGTTCAGGGGTGGGAAACACCATATATTTT. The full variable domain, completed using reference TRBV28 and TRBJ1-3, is DVKVTQSSRYLVKRTGEKVFLECVQDMDHENMFWYRQDPGLGLRLIYFSYDVKMKEKGDIPEGYSVSREKKERFSLILESASTNQTSMYLCASSSGVGNTIYFGEGSWLTVV.

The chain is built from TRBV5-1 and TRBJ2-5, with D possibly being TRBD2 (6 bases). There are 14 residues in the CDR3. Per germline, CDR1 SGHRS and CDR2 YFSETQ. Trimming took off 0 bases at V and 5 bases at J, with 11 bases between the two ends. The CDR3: CASSLDPAGETQYF. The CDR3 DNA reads TGCGCCAGCAGCTTGGATCCCGCGGGGGAGACCCAGTACTTC.

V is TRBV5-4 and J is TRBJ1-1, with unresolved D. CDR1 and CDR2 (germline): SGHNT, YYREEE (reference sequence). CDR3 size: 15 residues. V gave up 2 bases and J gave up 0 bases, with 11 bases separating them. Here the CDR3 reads CASSFPGTMNTEAFF. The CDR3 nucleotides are TGTGCCAGCAGCTTCCCAGGCACTATGAACACTGAAGCTTTCTTT. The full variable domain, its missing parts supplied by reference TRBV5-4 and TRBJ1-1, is ETGVTQSPTHLIKTRGQQVTLRCSSQSGHNTVSWYQQALGQGPQFIFQYYREEENGRGNFPPRFSGLQFPNYSSELNVNALELDDSALYLCASSFPGTMNTEAFFGQGTRLTVV.

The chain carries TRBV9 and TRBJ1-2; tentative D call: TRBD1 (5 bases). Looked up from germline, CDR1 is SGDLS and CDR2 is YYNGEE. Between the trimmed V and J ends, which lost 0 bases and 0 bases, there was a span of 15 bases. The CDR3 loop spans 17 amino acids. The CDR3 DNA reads TGTGCCAGCAGCGTAGACCCCAGGGCAGGTGCTAACTATGGCTACACCTTC. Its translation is CASSVDPRAGANYGYTF.

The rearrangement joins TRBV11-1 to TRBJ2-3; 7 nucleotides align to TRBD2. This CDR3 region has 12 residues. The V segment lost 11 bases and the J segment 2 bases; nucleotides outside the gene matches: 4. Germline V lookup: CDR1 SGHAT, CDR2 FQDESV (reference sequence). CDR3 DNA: TGTGCCGCCAGCGGGGACACAGATACGCAGTATTTT. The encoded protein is CAASGDTDTQYF.

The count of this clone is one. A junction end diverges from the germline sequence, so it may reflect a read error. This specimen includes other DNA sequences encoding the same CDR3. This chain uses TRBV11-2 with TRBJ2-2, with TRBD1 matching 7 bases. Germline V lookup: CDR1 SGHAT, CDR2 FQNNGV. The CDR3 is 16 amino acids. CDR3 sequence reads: CASSKGAGTNTRELFF. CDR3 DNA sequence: TGTGCCAGCAGCAAGGGGGCAGGGACGAACACCCGGGAGCTGTTTTTT.

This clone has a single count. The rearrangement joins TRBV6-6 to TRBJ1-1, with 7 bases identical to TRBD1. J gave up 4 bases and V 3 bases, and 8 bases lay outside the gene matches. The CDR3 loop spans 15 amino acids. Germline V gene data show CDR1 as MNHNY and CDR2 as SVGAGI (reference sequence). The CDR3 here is CASSYLRAGGTEAFF. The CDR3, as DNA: TGTGCCAGCAGTTATCTCCGGGCAGGGGGCACTGAAGCTTTCTTT.

The CDR3 reads CASSARRSSKTGTGANVLTF. Here the CDR3 DNA reads TGTGCCAGCAGCGCTCGCCGATCGTCCAAAACGGGCACTGGGGCCAACGTCCTGACTTTC. The V and J genes are TRBV9 and TRBJ2-6; D gene ambiguous. Germline V gives CDR1 SGDLS, CDR2 YYNGEE. Trimming shortened V by 3 bases and J by 2 bases, and 24 bases separated the two germline ends. CDR3 length equals 20 residues.

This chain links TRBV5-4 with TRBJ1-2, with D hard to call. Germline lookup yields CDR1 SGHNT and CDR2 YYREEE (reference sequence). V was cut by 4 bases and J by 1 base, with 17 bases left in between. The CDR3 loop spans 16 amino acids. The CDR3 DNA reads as TGTGCCAGCAGCCCCAATGCCATATCGCGTAACTATGGCTACACCTTC. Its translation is CASSPNAISRNYGYTF. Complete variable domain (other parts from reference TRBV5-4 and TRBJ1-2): ETGVTQSPTHLIKTRGQQVTLRCSSQSGHNTVSWYQQALGQGPQFIFQYYREEENGRGNFPPRFSGLQFPNYSSELNVNALELDDSALYLCASSPNAISRNYGYTFGSGTRLTVV.

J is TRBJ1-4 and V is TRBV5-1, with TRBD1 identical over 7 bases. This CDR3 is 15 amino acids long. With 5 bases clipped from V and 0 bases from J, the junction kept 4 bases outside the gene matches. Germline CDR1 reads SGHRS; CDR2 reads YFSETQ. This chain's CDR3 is CASSRQGATNEKLFF. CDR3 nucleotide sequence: TGCGCCAGCAGTCGACAGGGAGCAACTAATGAAAAACTGTTTTTT.

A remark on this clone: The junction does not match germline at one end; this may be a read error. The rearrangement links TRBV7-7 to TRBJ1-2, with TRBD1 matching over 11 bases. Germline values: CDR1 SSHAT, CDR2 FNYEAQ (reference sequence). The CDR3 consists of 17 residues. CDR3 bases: TGCCCTTCAGGATTCGAATGCTGGGGACAGGGGGGAGGCGGCTACACCTTC. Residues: CPSGFECWGQGGGGYTF.

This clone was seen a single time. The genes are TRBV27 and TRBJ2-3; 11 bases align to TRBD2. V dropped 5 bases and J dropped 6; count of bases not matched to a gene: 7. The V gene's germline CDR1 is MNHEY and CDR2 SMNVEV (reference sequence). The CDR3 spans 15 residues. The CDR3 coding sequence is TGTGCCAGCAGTGCCCTAGCGGGGGGTGTTGATACGCAGTATTTT. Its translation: CASSALAGGVDTQYF.

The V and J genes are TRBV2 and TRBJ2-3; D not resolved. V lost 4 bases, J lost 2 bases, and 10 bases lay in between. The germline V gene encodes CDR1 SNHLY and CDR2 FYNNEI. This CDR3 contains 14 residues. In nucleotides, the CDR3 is TGTGCCAGCAGTGTCGGGCAACCCACAGATACGCAGTATTTT. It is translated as CASSVGQPTDTQYF.

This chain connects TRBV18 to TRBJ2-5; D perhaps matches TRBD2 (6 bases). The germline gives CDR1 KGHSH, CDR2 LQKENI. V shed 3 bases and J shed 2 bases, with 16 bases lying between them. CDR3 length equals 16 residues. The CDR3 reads CASSPGGGESQETQYF. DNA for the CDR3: TGTGCCAGCTCACCGGGAGGCGGGGAATCTCAAGAGACCCAGTACTTC.

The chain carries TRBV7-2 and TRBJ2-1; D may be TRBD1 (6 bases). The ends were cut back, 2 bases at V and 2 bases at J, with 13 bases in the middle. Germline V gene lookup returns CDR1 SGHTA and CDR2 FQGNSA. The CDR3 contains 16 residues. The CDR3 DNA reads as TGTGCCAGCAGCTTACCGGGACATCGAACCTACAATGAGCAGTTCTTC. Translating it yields CASSLPGHRTYNEQFF.

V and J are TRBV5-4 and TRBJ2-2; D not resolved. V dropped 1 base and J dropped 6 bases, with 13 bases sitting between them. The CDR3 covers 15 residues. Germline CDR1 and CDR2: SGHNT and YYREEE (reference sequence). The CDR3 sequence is CASSLSYPGAGELFF. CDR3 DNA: TGTGCCAGCAGCTTGAGTTACCCGGGCGCCGGGGAGCTGTTTTTT.

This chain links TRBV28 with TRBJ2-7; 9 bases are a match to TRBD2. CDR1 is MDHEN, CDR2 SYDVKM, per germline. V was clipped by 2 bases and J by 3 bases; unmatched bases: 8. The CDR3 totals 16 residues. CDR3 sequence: CASSLGSSGTLYEQYF. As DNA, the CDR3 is TGTGCCAGCAGTTTAGGGTCTAGCGGGACTCTCTACGAGCAGTACTTC. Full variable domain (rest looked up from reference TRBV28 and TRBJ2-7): DVKVTQSSRYLVKRTGEKVFLECVQDMDHENMFWYRQDPGLGLRLIYFSYDVKMKEKGDIPEGYSVSREKKERFSLILESASTNQTSMYLCASSLGSSGTLYEQYFGPGTRLTVT.

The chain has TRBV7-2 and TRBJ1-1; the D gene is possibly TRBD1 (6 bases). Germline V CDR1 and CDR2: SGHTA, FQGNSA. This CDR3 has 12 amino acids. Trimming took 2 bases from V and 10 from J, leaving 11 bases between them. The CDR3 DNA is TGTGCCAGCAGCTTATCCCCAGGGGTAGCTTTCTTT. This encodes CASSLSPGVAFF. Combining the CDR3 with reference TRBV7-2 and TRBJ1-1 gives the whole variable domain GAGVSQSPSNKVTEKGKDVELRCDPISGHTALYWYRQSLGQGLEFLIYFQGNSAPDKSGLPSDRFSAERTGGSVSTLTIQRTQQEDSAVYLCASSLSPGVAFFGQGTRLTVV.

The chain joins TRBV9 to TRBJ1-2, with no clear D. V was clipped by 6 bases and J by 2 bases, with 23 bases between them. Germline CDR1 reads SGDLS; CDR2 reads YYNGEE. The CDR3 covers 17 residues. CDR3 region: CASTTTSQSPPNYGYTF. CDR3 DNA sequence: TGTGCCAGCACCACCACCTCACAGAGCCCACCCAACTATGGCTACACCTTC.

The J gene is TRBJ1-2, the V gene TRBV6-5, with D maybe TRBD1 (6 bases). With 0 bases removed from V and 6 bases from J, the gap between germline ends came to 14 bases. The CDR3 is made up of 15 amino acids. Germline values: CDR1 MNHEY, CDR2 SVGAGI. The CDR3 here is CASSYSAQGINGYTF. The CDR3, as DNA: TGTGCCAGCAGTTACTCGGCCCAGGGGATTAATGGCTACACCTTC.

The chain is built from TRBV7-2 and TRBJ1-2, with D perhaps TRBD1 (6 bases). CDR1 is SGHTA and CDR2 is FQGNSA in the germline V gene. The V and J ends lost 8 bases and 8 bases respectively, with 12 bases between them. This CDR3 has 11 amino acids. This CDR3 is CASGRGGGYTF. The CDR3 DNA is TGTGCCAGCGGGCGAGGGGGAGGCTACACCTTC.

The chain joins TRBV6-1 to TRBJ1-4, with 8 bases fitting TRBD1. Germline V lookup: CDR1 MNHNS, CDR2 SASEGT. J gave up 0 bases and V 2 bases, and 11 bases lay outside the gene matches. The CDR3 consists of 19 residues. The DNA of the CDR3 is TGTGCCAGCAGTGAATGGGGAGAGGACAGGGTTGCAACTAATGAAAAACTGTTTTTT. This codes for CASSEWGEDRVATNEKLFF.

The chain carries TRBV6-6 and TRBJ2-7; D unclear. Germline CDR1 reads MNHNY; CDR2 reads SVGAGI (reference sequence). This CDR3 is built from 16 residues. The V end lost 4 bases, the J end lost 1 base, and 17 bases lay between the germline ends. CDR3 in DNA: TGTGCCAGCAGTTGTCCTGACGGCCTAGAGTCCTACGAGCAGTACTTC. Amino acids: CASSCPDGLESYEQYF.

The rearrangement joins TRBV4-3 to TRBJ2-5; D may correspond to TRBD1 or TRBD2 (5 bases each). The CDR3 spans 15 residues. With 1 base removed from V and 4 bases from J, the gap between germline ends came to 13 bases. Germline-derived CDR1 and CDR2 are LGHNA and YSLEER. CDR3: CASSQGQGGGETQYF. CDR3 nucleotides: TGCGCCAGCAGCCAAGGGCAGGGCGGAGGAGAGACCCAGTACTTC.

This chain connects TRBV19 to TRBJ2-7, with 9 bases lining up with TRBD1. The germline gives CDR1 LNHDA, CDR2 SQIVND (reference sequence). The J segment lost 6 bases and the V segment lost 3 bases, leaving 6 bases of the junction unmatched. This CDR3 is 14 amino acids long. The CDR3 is CASSIGGTGSEQYF. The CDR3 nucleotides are TGTGCCAGTAGTATTGGTGGGACAGGGAGCGAGCAGTACTTC.

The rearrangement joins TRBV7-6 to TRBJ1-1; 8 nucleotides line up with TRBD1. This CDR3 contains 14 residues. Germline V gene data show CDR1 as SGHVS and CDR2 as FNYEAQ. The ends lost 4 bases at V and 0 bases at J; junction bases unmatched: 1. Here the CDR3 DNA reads TGTGCCAGCAGCTCGACAGGGGTGAACACTGAAGCTTTCTTT. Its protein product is CASSSTGVNTEAFF.